Each of the 23 T cell receptor beta chains below was sequenced from the same sample in a study of cytomegalovirus exposure and HLA in healthy donors. The primer mix had 60 Vbeta and 13 Jbeta primers. Only in-frame clones appear in the TCRdb table, and some are missing; sequencing was by immunoSEQ multiplex PCR. This sample has some 130,000 clones, with approximately 80% found just once. Sequenced input: PBMCs. These receptors all stem from a male donor in good health and CMV-seropositive.

This chain links TRBV11-1 with TRBJ2-1; possibly TRBD2 for D (6 bases). The germline gives CDR1 SGHAT, CDR2 FQDESV (reference sequence). Trimming left V 0 bases short and J 8 bases short, with 20 bases between. CDR3 length: 17 amino acids. CDR3 loop: CASSLAPFREISHEQFF. CDR3 in DNA: TGTGCCAGCAGCTTAGCGCCTTTCCGGGAGATCTCCCATGAGCAGTTCTTC.

This chain joins TRBV28 and TRBJ1-6, with D possibly TRBD1 on 6 matching bases. The V end lost 2 bases, the J end lost 10 bases, and 12 bases lay between the germline ends. This CDR3 has 14 amino acids. Germline CDR1 is MDHEN and CDR2 is SYDVKM. DNA of the CDR3: TGTGCCAGCAGTTTAGGACAGCTGGCATCACCCCTCCACTTT. Residues: CASSLGQLASPLHF.

This clone was counted between two and nine times. In nucleotides, the CDR3 is TGTGCCAGCTCACCATCGGCCAGGTCAGGGTCACCCCTCCACTTT. This sequence encodes CASSPSARSGSPLHF. J is TRBJ1-6 and V is TRBV18; D is perhaps TRBD1 (5 bases). Deletions cut 2 bases from V and 10 bases from J, with 15 bases between. The CDR3 length is 15 residues. From germline, CDR1 is KGHSH and CDR2 LQKENI.

The chain carries TRBV11-2 and TRBJ1-4, with D perhaps TRBD1 (6 bases). The CDR3 spans 16 residues. Germline V CDR1 and CDR2: SGHAT, FQNNGV. The V and J ends lost 6 bases and 0 bases respectively, with 14 bases between them. As DNA, the CDR3 is TGTGCCAGCAGTCTTGGACAGCCGACAACTAATGAAAAACTGTTTTTT. It translates to CASSLGQPTTNEKLFF.

The chain joins TRBV5-4 to TRBJ2-3; D remains unclear. This CDR3 contains 14 residues. Germline CDR1 SGHNT, CDR2 YYREEE (reference sequence). V was pared by 0 bases and J by 2 bases, with 7 bases between. The CDR3 is CASSLVGYTDTQYF. The CDR3 region has the DNA TGTGCCAGCAGCTTGGTGGGCTACACAGATACGCAGTATTTT.

In nucleotides, the CDR3 is TGCGCCAGCAGCTTGGAGGGGGCAGCCCTAGATACGCAGTATTTT. Translating it yields CASSLEGAALDTQYF. The gene calls are TRBV5-1 and TRBJ2-3; 7 bases align to TRBD1. CDR3 size: 15 residues. Germline values: CDR1 SGHRS, CDR2 YFSETQ. Trimming removed 0 bases from V and 5 bases from J; junction bases left unmatched: 6. Based on the CDR3 plus reference TRBV5-1 and TRBJ2-3, the full variable domain is KAGVTQTPRYLIKTRGQQVTLSCSPISGHRSVSWYQQTPGQGLQFLFEYFSETQRNKGNFPGRFSGRQFSNSRSEMNVSTLELGDSALYLCASSLEGAALDTQYFGPGTRLTVL.

CDR3 residues: CASSSASRDDYEQYF. As DNA, the CDR3 is TGTGCCAGCAGTTCCGCTTCCAGGGATGACTACGAGCAGTACTTC. The rearrangement joins TRBV27 to TRBJ2-7; perhaps TRBD1 as D (5 bases). Germline V gives CDR1 MNHEY, CDR2 SMNVEV (reference sequence). Trimming removed 4 bases from V and 3 bases from J, with 16 bases in between. The CDR3 is made up of 15 amino acids.

The gene calls are TRBV19 and TRBJ1-1; 9 bases align to TRBD1. CDR1 LNHDA and CDR2 SQIVND come from the germline V gene (reference sequence). The CDR3 sequence is 14 residues long. Trimming took 5 bases from V and 6 from J; bases not matched to a gene: 7. DNA for the CDR3: TGTGCCAGTAGTGAGGACAGGGGAAGCCCTGAAGCTTTCTTT. Its translation is CASSEDRGSPEAFF.

The chain links TRBV19 to TRBJ2-1; 12 bases align to TRBD2. The CDR3 has 18 amino acids. The trim removed 4 bases at V and 0 bases at J, leaving 7 bases unmatched. CDR1 is LNHDA and CDR2 is SQIVND in the germline V gene (reference sequence). The CDR3 sequence is CASSTLAGGPSSYNEQFF. The CDR3 region has the DNA TGTGCCAGTAGTACACTAGCGGGGGGCCCCAGCTCCTACAATGAGCAGTTCTTC.

The rearrangement uses TRBV15 and TRBJ1-1; tentatively, D is TRBD1 (5 bases). Looked up from germline, CDR1 is LNHNV and CDR2 is YYDKDF (reference sequence). The CDR3 spans 14 residues. Trimming left V 1 base short and J 5 bases short, with 11 bases between. CDR3 protein: CATSRVFRGTEAFF. The CDR3, as DNA: TGTGCCACCAGCAGAGTCTTTCGGGGGACTGAAGCTTTCTTT.

The chain employs TRBV7-2 and TRBJ2-5; TRBD1 matches 8 bases. The CDR3 spans 14 residues. Trimming took 5 bases from V and 5 from J; bases not matched to a gene: 7. Germline lookup yields CDR1 SGHTA and CDR2 FQGNSA. The CDR3 reads CASSDRGRRETQYF. CDR3 DNA: TGTGCCAGCAGCGACAGGGGACGAAGGGAGACCCAGTACTTC.

In this sample, this clone turned up once. V is TRBV7-9 and J is TRBJ2-2; no clear D. This CDR3 contains 12 residues. V dropped 2 bases and J dropped 6 bases, with 4 bases sitting between them. Per the germline V gene, CDR1 is SEHNR and CDR2 is FQNEAQ (reference sequence). CDR3 sequence: CASSLSAGELFF. DNA for the CDR3: TGTGCCAGCAGCTTAAGCGCCGGGGAGCTGTTTTTT.

This sequence joins TRBV6-1 and TRBJ2-7; 10 nucleotides agree with TRBD1. The trim removed 4 bases at V and 2 bases at J, leaving 8 bases unmatched. The CDR3 has 16 residues. Germline V gene sequence: CDR1 MNHNS, CDR2 SASEGT. The CDR3 bases are TGTGCCAGCAGTGGGCCGGGACAGGGGTCCCCCTACGAGCAGTACTTC. It encodes CASSGPGQGSPYEQYF.

V is TRBV6-5 and J is TRBJ2-7, with D possibly TRBD1 on 6 matching bases. The CDR3 has 12 amino acids. Trimming removed 10 bases at V and 2 bases at J, with 12 bases between. The germline V gene has CDR1 MNHEY and CDR2 SVGAGI. CDR3 nucleotide sequence: TGTGCCACCCAGGGGAGCCCCTACGAGCAGTACTTC. Its translation: CATQGSPYEQYF.

The chain has TRBV13 and TRBJ1-6; D may be TRBD1 (5 bases). The CDR3 length is 17 residues. Germline CDR1 and CDR2: PRHDT and FYEKMQ (reference sequence). Trimming cost V 1 base and J 0 bases, with 10 bases left between them. This CDR3 is CASSLVRGSSYNSPLHF. The CDR3 bases are TGTGCCAGCAGCTTAGTAAGGGGTAGCTCCTATAATTCACCCCTCCACTTT.

This clone has just a few counts. The chain has TRBV5-4 and TRBJ1-4; unclear D gene. CDR3 size: 14 residues. Germline V gene data show CDR1 as SGHNT and CDR2 as YYREEE (reference sequence). The ends were cut back, 4 bases at V and 5 bases at J, with 12 bases in the middle. This CDR3 reads CASSPGGGNEKLFF. Here the CDR3 DNA reads TGTGCCAGCAGCCCTGGCGGAGGCAATGAAAAACTGTTTTTT.

The chain links TRBV18 to TRBJ2-1; TRBD2 matches at 14 bases. With V trimmed by 3 bases and J by 9 bases, 7 bases remained unmatched. Germline values: CDR1 KGHSH, CDR2 LQKENI. There are 16 residues in the CDR3. DNA for the CDR3: TGTGCCAGCTCACCTGGGACTAGCGGGAGAGGCGGTGAGCAGTTCTTC. Protein product: CASSPGTSGRGGEQFF.

This clone has only one observation. The rearrangement links TRBV28 to TRBJ2-3; D might be TRBD1 (6 bases). CDR1 is MDHEN and CDR2 is SYDVKM in the germline V gene. Trimming removed 4 bases from V and 9 bases from J, with 17 bases in between. The CDR3 contains 14 residues. CDR3 amino acids: CASSWTARLDTQYF. CDR3 DNA: TGTGCCAGCAGTTGGACAGCTAGATTAGACACGCAGTATTTT.

In this sample, this clone turned up a few times. This chain connects TRBV7-9 to TRBJ2-7; possible D gene TRBD2, 6 bases. The ends were cut back, 2 bases at V and 6 bases at J, with 17 bases in the middle. The CDR3 extends over 15 amino acids. Germline CDR1 reads SEHNR; CDR2 reads FQNEAQ (reference sequence). Written as DNA, the CDR3 is TGTGCCAGCAGCTTAACCTCGGCAGGAGGGGTCGAGCAGTACTTC. Translated: CASSLTSAGGVEQYF.

The CDR3: CASSFTRPGKTGELFF. CDR3 DNA: TGTGCCAGCAGTTTTACCCGCCCAGGGAAAACCGGGGAGCTGTTTTTT. The chain combines TRBV28 with TRBJ2-2; tentative D call: TRBD1 (5 bases). Trimming pared 3 bases from V and 5 bases from J, leaving 16 bases between. The germline CDR1 and CDR2 sequences are MDHEN and SYDVKM. The CDR3 covers 16 residues.

Comment on this clone: Additional DNA sequences in this sample encode the identical CDR3. The chain combines TRBV5-1 with TRBJ1-2; 7 bases match TRBD1. The length of the CDR3 is 13 residues. Germline V gene sequence: CDR1 SGHRS, CDR2 YFSETQ. J lost 3 bases, V lost 4 bases, and 3 bases had no gene match. For the CDR3, the DNA is TGCGCCAGCAGCCTTGACAGGGACTATGGCTACACCTTC. The encoded protein is CASSLDRDYGYTF. The variable domain in full, completed from reference TRBV5-1 and TRBJ1-2, reads KAGVTQTPRYLIKTRGQQVTLSCSPISGHRSVSWYQQTPGQGLQFLFEYFSETQRNKGNFPGRFSGRQFSNSRSEMNVSTLELGDSALYLCASSLDRDYGYTFGSGTRLTVV.

The V gene is TRBV6-5, the J gene TRBJ2-3; possible D gene TRBD1, 5 bases. This CDR3 comprises 15 residues. Germline-derived CDR1 and CDR2 are MNHEY and SVGAGI. Trimming stripped 4 bases from V and 0 bases from J, with 11 bases between. CDR3 nucleotides: TGTGCCAGCAGTTTAGCAGGGCTTAGCACAGATACGCAGTATTTT. Amino acids: CASSLAGLSTDTQYF.

CDR3 sequence reads: CASKRLVSTGELFF. The CDR3, as DNA: TGTGCCAGCAAAAGACTAGTTAGCACCGGGGAGCTGTTTTTT. V usage is TRBV6-1 and J usage is TRBJ2-2; D is perhaps TRBD2 (6 bases). With 7 bases removed from V and 4 bases from J, the gap between germline ends came to 13 bases. This CDR3 is 14 amino acids long. CDR1 MNHNS and CDR2 SASEGT come from the germline V gene.